This TCR beta chain was recorded in a study of OX40 agonist ivuxolimab in advanced cancers. This CDR3 has 15 amino acids. J lost 7 bases, V lost 2 bases, and 3 bases had no gene match. Germline values: CDR1 ENHRY, CDR2 SYGVKD. TCRdb's table, derived via immunoSEQ multiplex PCR, lists solely in-frame clones and lacks some. The sample shows under 80,000 clones, approximately 78% of them seen only once. This rearrangement joins TRBV10-3 to TRBJ2-1, with 12 nucleotides matching TRBD2. Source: CD4+ or CD8+ T cells sorted from blood, taken in a trial of the OX40 agonist ivuxolimab. The sequence was obtained from an adult with an advanced solid tumor such as melanoma, head and neck, liver or kidney cancer. CDR3 sequence (DNA): TGTGCCATCAGTGAGCGACTAGCGGGAGTAAATGAGCAGTTCTTC. Translation: CAISERLAGVNEQFF.